These 8 T cell receptor beta chains originate from one sample sequenced in a study of vaccination effects on CD4 cells after COVID-19. These receptors have no identified antigens. Sequencing followed a ViraFEST assay step that expanded antigen-specific CD4+ T cells with viral peptide pools. On roughly day 10 of culture, CD4+ T cells were separated out. Vaccine recipients, nucleocapsid antibody negative, had no prior SARS-CoV-2 infection. Assay: immunoSEQ multiplex PCR; the TCRdb copy retains only in-frame clones and omits some. The sample includes approximately 74,000 clones, 65% to 80% of them seen just once. The sample consisted of CD4+ T cells from PBMCs cultured with HCoV-NL63 spike peptides, taken before COVID-19 vaccination. The origin of the receptors is a human donor who received a COVID-19 vaccine.

DNA for the CDR3: TGTGCCAGCAGCTCGTCTGGACGGATCCAAGAGACCCAGTACTTC. This sequence encodes CASSSSGRIQETQYF. The gene calls are TRBV7-2 and TRBJ2-5; no clear D gene. V shed 4 bases and J shed 1 base, with 13 bases lying between them. The CDR3 runs 15 residues. Germline values: CDR1 SGHTA, CDR2 FQGNSA.

This clone was seen a few times. V usage is TRBV6-6 and J usage is TRBJ1-5; no clear D gene. This CDR3 region has 15 residues. Trimming left V 5 bases short and J 2 bases short, with 13 bases between. The germline V gene has CDR1 MNHNY and CDR2 SVGAGI (reference sequence). In DNA form, the CDR3 reads TGTGCCAGCAGTACCACGGAGGCCCGCAATCAGCCCCAGCATTTT. Translated, it gives CASSTTEARNQPQHF.

The chain couples TRBV24-1 to TRBJ1-2, with D uncertain. Germline V gives CDR1 KGHDR, CDR2 SFDVKD. This CDR3 has 14 residues. The V and J ends lost 4 bases and 8 bases respectively, with 16 bases between them. In nucleotides, the CDR3 is TGTGCCACCAGTGACCCAGATACAAGGTACGGCTACACCTTC. It codes for CATSDPDTRYGYTF.

The J gene is TRBJ2-5, the V gene TRBV7-3; 7 nucleotides agree with TRBD1. Trimming cost V 1 base and J 4 bases; bases outside gene matches: 3. Germline lookup yields CDR1 SGHTA and CDR2 FQGTGA. The CDR3 covers 14 residues. The CDR3 DNA follows: TGTGCCAGCAGCTTAAGACAGGGCGGAGAGACCCAGTACTTC. As protein: CASSLRQGGETQYF. The full variable domain, rest sourced from reference TRBV7-3 and TRBJ2-5, is GAGVSQTPSNKVTEKGKYVELRCDPISGHTALYWYRQSLGQGPEFLIYFQGTGAADDSGLPNDRFFAVRPEGSVSTLKIQRTERGDSAVYLCASSLRQGGETQYFGPGTRLLVL.

The chain combines TRBV5-1 with TRBJ2-5; 10 bases line up with TRBD2. With V trimmed by 0 bases and J by 5 bases, 7 bases remained unmatched. The CDR3 has 16 amino acids. CDR1 and CDR2 (germline): SGHRS, YFSETQ. The CDR3: CASSLGTSGGAETQYF. CDR3 bases: TGCGCCAGCAGCTTGGGCACCAGCGGGGGGGCCGAGACCCAGTACTTC.

This clone showed up just once. The CDR3 reads CASSLGQSYEQYV. The CDR3 nucleotides are TGTGCCAGCAGCTTGGGGCAGTCCTACGAGCAGTACGTC. This chain joins TRBV5-8 and TRBJ2-7; D is ambiguous. CDR3 length: 13 amino acids. The germline V gene has CDR1 SGHTS and CDR2 YDEGEE. V gave up 0 bases and J gave up 1 base, with 5 bases separating them.

The chain recombines TRBV19 with TRBJ1-1; tentatively, D is TRBD1 (5 bases). The V gene's germline CDR1 is LNHDA and CDR2 SQIVND (reference sequence). Trimming removed 3 bases from V and 5 bases from J, with 13 bases in between. This CDR3 comprises 14 residues. CDR3 nucleotides: TGTGCCAGTAGTATGGCCAGGGTGGGGACTGAAGCTTTCTTT. It encodes CASSMARVGTEAFF.

This rearrangement joins TRBV14 to TRBJ1-1; D is possibly TRBD1 (5 bases). Germline V gene data show CDR1 as SGHDN and CDR2 as FVKESK. V shed 3 bases and J shed 4 bases, with 12 bases lying between them. This CDR3 is built from 14 residues. The DNA of the CDR3 is TGTGCCAGCAGCCATTCAGGCGGGGCCACTGAAGCTTTCTTT. It is translated as CASSHSGGATEAFF.